One sample yielded the 8 T cell receptor beta chains listed below, sequenced in a study of blood T cell repertoires in COVID-19. Here immunoSEQ multiplex PCR was the method, and the copy in TCRdb shows in-frame clones only, minus some. The sample contains 130,000 to 150,000 clones, 84% of which appear only once. Sample: peripheral blood. All receptors derive from a human donor in a cohort sampled during active COVID-19.

This clone was recorded many times. The genes are TRBV4-3 and TRBJ1-2; D remains unclear. The V gene's germline CDR1 is LGHNA and CDR2 YSLEER. Trimming took 1 base from V and 7 from J, leaving 16 bases between them. The CDR3 length is 15 residues. The CDR3 sequence is CASSQGTLGSGGYTF. The CDR3 DNA is TGCGCCAGCAGCCAAGGCACCCTAGGTAGTGGTGGCTACACCTTC.

This chain links TRBV7-2 with TRBJ1-2; D unclear. This CDR3 spans 14 amino acids. Germline assignment: CDR1 SGHTA and CDR2 FQGNSA. V lost 2 bases and J lost 7, with 14 bases in between. CDR3 sequence: CASSLSSGESGYTF. The CDR3 DNA reads as TGTGCCAGCAGCTTATCTTCTGGGGAGTCTGGCTACACCTTC.

V usage is TRBV19 and J usage is TRBJ2-1, with 14 bases matching TRBD2. CDR3 length: 19 residues. The germline gives CDR1 LNHDA, CDR2 SQIVND (reference sequence). V lost 6 bases and J lost 0; bases outside the gene matches: 10. The CDR3: CASSPRTSGGTASYNEQFF. The DNA for the CDR3 is TGTGCCAGTAGCCCAAGGACTAGCGGGGGGACTGCCTCCTACAATGAGCAGTTCTTC.

The chain uses TRBV6-5 and TRBJ1-1; 8 bases match TRBD1. After removal of 10 bases from V and 7 bases from J, the junction contained 11 bases not matched to a gene. Germline assignment: CDR1 MNHEY and CDR2 SVGAGI. The CDR3 has 13 amino acids. CDR3 bases: TGTGCCACCAAAGGACAGGGAGTAGTTGAAGCTTTCTTT. As protein: CATKGQGVVEAFF.

This chain connects TRBV7-2 to TRBJ2-3; 9 bases match TRBD1. The junction had 5 bases not matched to a gene; V was cut back by 6 bases and J by 7 bases. Germline assignment: CDR1 SGHTA and CDR2 FQGNSA. This CDR3 comprises 13 residues. CDR3 sequence: CASRGTGGNTQYF. CDR3 DNA: TGTGCCAGCAGGGGAACAGGGGGCAATACGCAGTATTTT.

Written as DNA, the CDR3 is TGTGCCAGCAGTGAAGCGCTTGCACAAGTCCTCGGCTACACCTTC. It codes for CASSEALAQVLGYTF. This rearrangement joins TRBV6-1 to TRBJ1-2, with D hard to call. Trimming shortened V by 0 bases and J by 8 bases, and 16 bases separated the two germline ends. This CDR3 spans 15 amino acids. Germline values: CDR1 MNHNS, CDR2 SASEGT.

The rearrangement links TRBV5-1 to TRBJ2-1; 9 bases match TRBD1. Germline-derived CDR1 and CDR2 are SGHRS and YFSETQ. The V segment lost 3 bases and the J segment 9 bases; nucleotides outside the gene matches: 7. The CDR3 has 14 amino acids. The CDR3 coding sequence is TGCGCCAGCAGCTATGACAGGGGGTTTAGTGAGCAGTTCTTC. Amino acid sequence: CASSYDRGFSEQFF.

This clone came up a few times. V is TRBV2 and J is TRBJ2-2; TRBD1 might be the D (5 bases). The V end lost 5 bases, the J end lost 2 bases, and 12 bases lay between the germline ends. The CDR3 is 15 residues long. Germline lookup yields CDR1 SNHLY and CDR2 FYNNEI. This CDR3 is CASSSDRENTGELFF. The DNA for the CDR3 is TGTGCCAGCAGTTCCGACAGAGAAAACACCGGGGAGCTGTTTTTT.